This TCR beta chain was retrieved from a study of cytomegalovirus exposure and HLA in healthy donors. The germline CDR1 and CDR2 sequences are MRHNA and SNTAGT. The CDR3 loop spans 14 amino acids. V was trimmed by 5 bases and J by 7 bases, leaving 12 bases between them. 60 Vbeta and 13 Jbeta primers were used in PCR. Repertoires were generated with immunoSEQ multiplex PCR, while TCRdb's copy carries only in-frame clones and drops some. The sample has roughly 100,000 clones, roughly 85% seen once. Input material: PBMCs. V gene TRBV6-4 combines with J gene TRBJ1-6, with D perhaps TRBD1 (5 bases). This TCR derives from a man aged 55 to 70 in good health and CMV-seropositive. Written as DNA, the CDR3 is TGTGCCAGCAGTAGCGGGACGGAGAATTCACCCCTCCACTTT. Translated: CASSSGTENSPLHF.